Listed here are 21 T cell receptor beta chains from one sample, sequenced in a study of blood T cell repertoires in COVID-19. TCRdb's copy holds only in-frame clones and misses some; the assay was immunoSEQ multiplex PCR. The table lists 370,000 or so clones, over 65% of them singletons. Sequencing was done on a sample of peripheral blood. These receptors were collected from a human donor with acute or convalescent COVID-19. The donor label of this sample is uncertain.

This clone was seen repeatedly, ten times or more. The chain has TRBV7-7 and TRBJ2-7; D perhaps matches TRBD2 (6 bases). V was clipped by 0 bases and J by 1 base, with 10 bases between them. The length of the CDR3 is 15 residues. In germline, CDR1 is SSHAT, CDR2 FNYEAQ (reference sequence). The CDR3 region is CASSLADGGSYEQYF. The CDR3 region has the DNA TGTGCCAGCAGCTTAGCGGACGGGGGTTCCTACGAGCAGTACTTC.

The gene calls are TRBV28 and TRBJ1-1, with D possibly matching TRBD1 (6 bases). The length of the CDR3 is 14 residues. V lost 2 bases, J lost 4 bases, and 11 bases lay in between. The V gene's germline CDR1 is MDHEN and CDR2 SYDVKM. This chain's CDR3 is CASSLVGGRTEAFF. DNA for the CDR3: TGTGCCAGCAGTTTAGTCGGGGGGCGCACTGAAGCTTTCTTT. The full variable domain, in which reference TRBV28 and TRBJ1-1 provide the parts outside the CDR3, is DVKVTQSSRYLVKRTGEKVFLECVQDMDHENMFWYRQDPGLGLRLIYFSYDVKMKEKGDIPEGYSVSREKKERFSLILESASTNQTSMYLCASSLVGGRTEAFFGQGTRLTVV.

This chain links TRBV6-5 with TRBJ1-3, with D uncertain. The length of the CDR3 is 13 residues. CDR1 is MNHEY and CDR2 is SVGAGI in the germline V gene. With 6 bases removed from V and 0 bases from J, the gap between germline ends came to 6 bases. CDR3 region: CASSPRSGNTIYF. Written as DNA, the CDR3 is TGTGCCAGCAGCCCCCGCTCTGGAAACACCATATATTTT.

The chain combines TRBV14 with TRBJ1-1, with 8 bases lining up with TRBD1. Unmatched junction bases numbered 11, after V lost 4 bases and J lost 4 bases. Per germline, CDR1 SGHDN and CDR2 FVKESK. This CDR3 has 16 residues. CDR3 in amino acids: CASSPYTYRGSTEAFF. CDR3 bases: TGTGCCAGCAGCCCTTACACTTACAGGGGGAGCACTGAAGCTTTCTTT.

V usage is TRBV6-1 and J usage is TRBJ2-2; 9 bases are shared with TRBD1. The V gene end was trimmed by 4 bases and the J gene end by 7 bases; junction bases not matched to a gene: 10. Germline V gene sequence: CDR1 MNHNS, CDR2 SASEGT. The CDR3 is made up of 16 amino acids. The CDR3 region is CASSVRAQGAGGELFF. CDR3 coding DNA: TGTGCCAGCAGTGTACGAGCACAGGGGGCAGGCGGGGAGCTGTTTTTT.

The table lists this clone with a count of one. CDR3 sequence: CASSESGRGAINSNSPLHF. In DNA form, the CDR3 reads TGCGCCAGCAGTGAGTCGGGGCGGGGGGCCATTAACTCAAATTCACCCCTCCACTTT. The chain recombines TRBV10-2 with TRBJ1-6; D perhaps matches TRBD1 (6 bases). V lost 0 bases and J 7 bases, leaving 22 bases between the germline ends. Germline V lookup: CDR1 WSHSY, CDR2 SAAADI. This CDR3 has 19 amino acids.

This clone has just a few counts. The chain couples TRBV5-1 to TRBJ1-4; TRBD1 is a possible D gene (6 bases). V was cut by 4 bases and J by 12 bases, with 19 bases left in between. Per the germline V gene, CDR1 is SGHRS and CDR2 is YFSETQ. The CDR3 length is 14 residues. CDR3 sequence (DNA): TGCGCCAGCAGCACAGGACAGCCTCGTGGACAACTGTTTTTT. This gives the protein CASSTGQPRGQLFF.

The rearrangement uses TRBV7-9 and TRBJ1-1; TRBD1 is a possible D gene (6 bases). Germline assignment: CDR1 SEHNR and CDR2 FQNEAQ (reference sequence). The ends were cut back, 2 bases at V and 1 base at J, with 11 bases in the middle. CDR3 size: 15 residues. CDR3 in amino acids: CASSLRQGQNTEAFF. The CDR3 region has the DNA TGTGCCAGCAGCTTACGGCAGGGGCAGAACACTGAAGCTTTCTTT.

The chain is built from TRBV6-6 and TRBJ2-2; D is unclear. V shed 2 bases and J shed 0 bases, with 7 bases lying between them. From germline, CDR1 is MNHNY and CDR2 SVGAGI (reference sequence). There are 15 residues in the CDR3. The CDR3 here is CASSYARANTGELFF. CDR3 nucleotides: TGTGCCAGCAGTTACGCCCGAGCGAACACCGGGGAGCTGTTTTTT.

This chain links TRBV19 with TRBJ1-1, with 8 nucleotides matching TRBD1. Germline V CDR1 and CDR2: LNHDA, SQIVND (reference sequence). This CDR3 has 17 amino acids. The V gene end was trimmed by 2 bases and the J gene end by 3 bases; junction bases not matched to a gene: 11. Here the CDR3 DNA reads TGTGCCAGTAGTATACGCATGGGGACAGGCGGGGACACTGAAGCTTTCTTT. It encodes CASSIRMGTGGDTEAFF.

The V call is TRBV15, the J call TRBJ1-4; maybe TRBD1 (6 bases). Trimming removed 1 base from V and 2 bases from J, with 8 bases in between. This CDR3 spans 15 amino acids. Per germline, CDR1 LNHNV and CDR2 YYDKDF (reference sequence). CDR3 amino acids: CATSRGTVTNEKLFF. In nucleotides, the CDR3 is TGTGCCACCAGCAGAGGGACAGTGACTAATGAAAAACTGTTTTTT.

For the CDR3, the DNA is TGCGCCAGCAGCGGAAGACAGGGAGTGTACACTGAAGCTTTCTTT. Residues: CASSGRQGVYTEAFF. The V and J genes are TRBV5-1 and TRBJ1-1, with TRBD1 matching over 7 bases. The length of the CDR3 is 15 residues. Germline V gives CDR1 SGHRS, CDR2 YFSETQ. V dropped 4 bases and J dropped 3; count of bases not matched to a gene: 9.

Only one count was recorded for this clone. V gene TRBV28 combines with J gene TRBJ2-7; 10 bases match TRBD1. Losses at the gene ends were 5 bases for V and 4 bases for J; bases not matched to a gene: 11. CDR1 is MDHEN and CDR2 is SYDVKM in the germline V gene. The CDR3 has 16 amino acids. CDR3 protein: CASSPAGRTGGYEQYF. The CDR3 DNA sequence: TGTGCCAGCAGTCCGGCGGGGAGGACAGGGGGATACGAGCAGTACTTC.

The V and J genes are TRBV28 and TRBJ1-6; 9 bases fit TRBD1. This CDR3 spans 15 amino acids. In germline, CDR1 is MDHEN, CDR2 SYDVKM. The V and J ends lost 3 bases and 8 bases, in that order; junction bases with no gene match: 5. CDR3 residues: CASSFTGQGYSPLHF. In nucleotides, the CDR3 is TGTGCCAGCAGTTTCACAGGACAGGGGTATTCACCCCTCCACTTT.

This chain connects TRBV28 to TRBJ2-7; TRBD1 matches 8 bases. The CDR3 loop spans 12 amino acids. Trimming at V came to 5 bases and at J to 11 bases, leaving 8 bases not matched to a gene. Germline V gene sequence: CDR1 MDHEN, CDR2 SYDVKM. In DNA form, the CDR3 reads TGTGCCAGCAGTACAACACAGGGGGGAAAGTACTTC. Protein: CASSTTQGGKYF.

This chain links TRBV6-2 or TRBV6-3 with TRBJ2-3, with a tentative D call TRBD2 (5 bases). The CDR3 has 15 amino acids. With 3 bases removed from V and 1 base from J, the gap between germline ends came to 11 bases. Germline V gene lookup returns CDR1 MNHEY and CDR2 SVGEGT. The CDR3 region has the DNA TGTGCCAGCAGTTATGACGGGATCCGCACAGATACGCAGTATTTT. Protein: CASSYDGIRTDTQYF.

This clone has just one count. The CDR3 bases are TGTGCCAGCAGCTACCTTGGGGCCGACTACAATGAGCAGTTCTTC. Amino acid sequence: CASSYLGADYNEQFF. V and J are TRBV28 and TRBJ2-1, with a tentative D call TRBD1 (5 bases). The CDR3 sequence is 15 residues long. Trimming shortened V by 6 bases and J by 3 bases, and 15 bases separated the two germline ends. Germline-derived CDR1 and CDR2 are MDHEN and SYDVKM. The full variable domain, its missing parts supplied by reference TRBV28 and TRBJ2-1, is DVKVTQSSRYLVKRTGEKVFLECVQDMDHENMFWYRQDPGLGLRLIYFSYDVKMKEKGDIPEGYSVSREKKERFSLILESASTNQTSMYLCASSYLGADYNEQFFGPGTRLTVL.

V usage is TRBV20-1 and J usage is TRBJ2-7; 7 positions agree with TRBD2. Germline CDR1 DFQATT, CDR2 SNEGSKA (reference sequence). This CDR3 comprises 14 residues. Losses at the gene ends were 3 bases for V and 3 bases for J; bases not matched to a gene: 8. CDR3 DNA sequence: TGCAGTGCTAGTTTGGGCGGGAGAGTCTACGAGCAGTACTTC. It translates to CSASLGGRVYEQYF.

This clone was seen a handful of times. This chain links TRBV2 with TRBJ2-1; D is possibly TRBD2 (6 bases). The CDR3 sequence is 15 residues long. V was shortened by 8 bases and J by 0 bases, with 14 bases between the two germline ends. CDR1 is SNHLY and CDR2 is FYNNEI in the germline V gene. The CDR3 reads CASARAGPSYNEQFF. CDR3 coding DNA: TGTGCCAGCGCCCGAGCGGGCCCCTCCTACAATGAGCAGTTCTTC. The whole variable domain, remainder taken from reference TRBV2 and TRBJ2-1, is EPEVTQTPSHQVTQMGQEVILRCVPISNHLYFYWYRQILGQKVEFLVSFYNNEISEKSEIFDDQFSVERPDGSNFTLKIRSTKLEDSAMYFCASARAGPSYNEQFFGPGTRLTVL.

Concerning this clone itself: Different DNA sequences within this sample yield the same CDR3. The chain has TRBV28 and TRBJ2-3; D possibly corresponds to TRBD2 (6 bases). This CDR3 spans 13 amino acids. Germline V gene sequence: CDR1 MDHEN, CDR2 SYDVKM. V was trimmed by 4 bases and J by 6 bases, leaving 11 bases between them. CDR3 residues: CASSWRAGDTQYF. The CDR3, as DNA: TGTGCCAGCAGTTGGAGGGCTGGGGATACGCAGTATTTT.

The gene calls are TRBV9 and TRBJ2-2; 7 nucleotides align to TRBD2. J lost 6 bases, V lost 0 bases, and 8 bases had no gene match. The CDR3 sequence is 16 residues long. CDR1 and CDR2 from the germline V gene are SGDLS and YYNGEE. The CDR3 coding sequence is TGTGCCAGCAGCGTAGATAGTGGGAGGGCCCCCGGGGAGCTGTTTTTT. Protein: CASSVDSGRAPGELFF.